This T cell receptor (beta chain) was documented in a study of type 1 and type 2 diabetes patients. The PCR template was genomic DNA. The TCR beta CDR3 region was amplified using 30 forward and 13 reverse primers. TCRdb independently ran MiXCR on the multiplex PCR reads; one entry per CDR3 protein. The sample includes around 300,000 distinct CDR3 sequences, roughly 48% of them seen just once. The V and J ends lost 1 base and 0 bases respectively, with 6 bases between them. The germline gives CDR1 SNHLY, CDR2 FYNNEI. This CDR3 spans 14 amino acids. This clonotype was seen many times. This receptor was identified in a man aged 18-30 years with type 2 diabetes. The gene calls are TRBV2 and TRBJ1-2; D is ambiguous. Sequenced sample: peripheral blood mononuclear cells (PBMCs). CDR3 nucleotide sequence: TGTGCCAGCAGTGAAGTCCCATCTAACTATGGCTACACCTTC. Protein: CASSEVPSNYGYTF.